The 22 T cell receptor beta chains given below trace back to one sample, sequenced in a study of blood T cell repertoires in COVID-19. The protocol was immunoSEQ multiplex PCR, while the TCRdb copy is restricted to in-frame clones and leaves out a portion. In the table there are some 150,000 clones, around 87% of which are singletons. Sequencing was performed on PBMCs or T cells enriched from blood (not recorded which). The source is a woman aged 25 to 39 with acute COVID-19.

The chain couples TRBV30 to TRBJ1-2; D is unresolved. There are 14 residues in the CDR3. Trimming removed 4 bases from V and 3 bases from J, with 15 bases in between. Germline CDR1 and CDR2: GTSNPN and SVGIG (reference sequence). The CDR3: CAWNGQALDYGYTF. The CDR3 DNA is TGTGCCTGGAACGGCCAGGCCTTAGACTATGGCTACACCTTC.

The chain uses TRBV18 and TRBJ2-5; the match to TRBD1 covers 10 bases. The CDR3 has 15 amino acids. J lost 5 bases, V lost 3 bases, and 6 bases had no gene match. The germline V gene has CDR1 KGHSH and CDR2 LQKENI. The CDR3 region has the DNA TGTGCCAGCTCACCCGGGACAGGGGTGATTGAGACCCAGTACTTC. Translated, it gives CASSPGTGVIETQYF.

CDR3 sequence: CASTPIGGKNTEAFF. The CDR3 DNA sequence: TGTGCCAGCACCCCCATCGGGGGGAAAAACACTGAAGCTTTCTTT. The chain employs TRBV11-2 and TRBJ1-1; possible D gene TRBD1, 5 bases. Germline V gene lookup returns CDR1 SGHAT and CDR2 FQNNGV. The CDR3 length is 15 residues. Trimming shortened V by 7 bases and J by 2 bases, and 17 bases separated the two germline ends.

This clone turned up a few times. The sample has other DNA sequences that encode this CDR3 too. The V and J genes are TRBV24-1 and TRBJ2-7; D perhaps matches TRBD2 (6 bases). V lost 5 bases and J 0 bases, leaving 7 bases between the germline ends. This CDR3 has 13 residues. CDR1 is KGHDR, CDR2 SFDVKD, per germline. CDR3 DNA sequence: TGTGCCACCAGTGTCGGGAGCTCCTACGAGCAGTACTTC. This codes for CATSVGSSYEQYF.

This clone was seen just once. This chain links TRBV5-1 with TRBJ2-5, with TRBD2 matching 10 bases. There are 15 residues in the CDR3. The V gene end was trimmed by 5 bases and the J gene end by 2 bases; junction bases not matched to a gene: 6. Germline V gene lookup returns CDR1 SGHRS and CDR2 YFSETQ. Here the CDR3 reads CASRLLAGGQETQYF. The CDR3 bases are TGCGCCAGCAGACTCTTAGCGGGAGGTCAAGAGACCCAGTACTTC.

The CDR3 DNA follows: TGTGCCAGCCAACAGGGATCTATACAGCCCCAGCATTTT. Its protein product is CASQQGSIQPQHF. The chain recombines TRBV2 with TRBJ1-5; D is perhaps TRBD1 (6 bases). The CDR3 loop spans 13 amino acids. The V gene's germline CDR1 is SNHLY and CDR2 FYNNEI. The V gene lost 8 bases and the J gene lost 7 bases, with 15 bases spanning the gap.

This chain uses TRBV19 with TRBJ1-3; weak D call: TRBD1 (5 bases). Deletions cut 5 bases from V and 0 bases from J, with 14 bases between. Germline lookup yields CDR1 LNHDA and CDR2 SQIVND (reference sequence). The CDR3 covers 16 residues. The CDR3 here is CASSRGTLSSGNTIYF. The CDR3 nucleotides read TGTGCCAGTAGTCGGGGGACTCTCAGCTCTGGAAACACCATATATTTT.

The J gene is TRBJ2-6, the V gene TRBV7-2; 8 nucleotides agree with TRBD1. J gave up 4 bases and V 3 bases, and 8 bases lay outside the gene matches. This CDR3 contains 17 residues. Germline V gene lookup returns CDR1 SGHTA and CDR2 FQGNSA. For the CDR3, the DNA is TGTGCCAGCAGCTTCAAGACAGGGGCAAGAGGGGCCAACGTCCTGACTTTC. Protein product: CASSFKTGARGANVLTF.

The chain links TRBV5-1 to TRBJ2-1; a possible D gene is TRBD2 (6 bases). Germline-derived CDR1 and CDR2 are SGHRS and YFSETQ. There are 15 residues in the CDR3. Trimming cost V 0 bases and J 6 bases, with 13 bases left between them. The CDR3 nucleotides read TGCGCCAGCAGCTTGGAACCAACCGGGAGCAATGAGCAGTTCTTC. It specifies CASSLEPTGSNEQFF. Full variable domain (missing parts from reference TRBV5-1 and TRBJ2-1): KAGVTQTPRYLIKTRGQQVTLSCSPISGHRSVSWYQQTPGQGLQFLFEYFSETQRNKGNFPGRFSGRQFSNSRSEMNVSTLELGDSALYLCASSLEPTGSNEQFFGPGTRLTVL.

This clone showed up just a few times. This chain links TRBV18 with TRBJ1-1, with 9 bases fitting TRBD1. Trimming took 5 bases from V and 1 from J; bases not matched to a gene: 5. CDR3 length equals 15 residues. Germline V gives CDR1 KGHSH, CDR2 LQKENI. The CDR3 bases are TGTGCCAGCTCATTCGGACAGGGGTCGAACACTGAAGCTTTCTTT. It encodes CASSFGQGSNTEAFF.

This chain connects TRBV7-9 to TRBJ1-3; TRBD1 matches 8 bases. CDR1 SEHNR and CDR2 FQNEAQ come from the germline V gene (reference sequence). CDR3 size: 16 residues. The junction had 11 bases not matched to a gene; V was cut back by 6 bases and J by 4 bases. In DNA, the CDR3 is TGTGCCAGCAGGCCTGAGGTCGACAGGGGAGGAAACACCATATATTTT. Its protein is CASRPEVDRGGNTIYF.

V usage is TRBV15 and J usage is TRBJ2-3; perhaps TRBD2 as D (5 bases). Trimming removed 0 bases at V and 2 bases at J, with 18 bases between. The CDR3 runs to 18 residues. Per the germline V gene, CDR1 is LNHNV and CDR2 is YYDKDF (reference sequence). DNA for the CDR3: TGTGCCACCAGCAGAGATCCTGGACCTTTTAGCGCCACAGATACGCAGTATTTT. Encoded protein: CATSRDPGPFSATDTQYF.

The chain couples TRBV7-9 to TRBJ2-5; TRBD2 agrees at 10 bases. Germline-derived CDR1 and CDR2 are SEHNR and FQNEAQ (reference sequence). The CDR3 runs to 17 residues. V shed 1 base, J shed 5 bases, and the junction held 10 bases outside the gene matches. The CDR3 reads CASSLDRAGGLRETQYF. The CDR3 DNA reads TGTGCCAGCAGCTTAGACCGAGCGGGAGGGCTCCGGGAGACCCAGTACTTC.

The CDR3 region has the DNA TGTGCCAGCAGCGCAGGCAGGGGGCTTGATGGCTACACCTTC. It translates to CASSAGRGLDGYTF. This chain uses TRBV5-6 with TRBJ1-2, with 8 bases that match TRBD1. The junction had 8 bases not matched to a gene; V was cut back by 4 bases and J by 6 bases. This CDR3 contains 14 residues. Germline V lookup: CDR1 SGHDT, CDR2 YYEEEE.

V is TRBV11-2 and J is TRBJ2-1; 11 bases agree with TRBD2. This CDR3 has 19 amino acids. Germline CDR1 and CDR2: SGHAT and FQNNGV. V shed 4 bases and J 2 bases; nucleotides not matched to a gene: 13. The CDR3 protein is CASSSSRAGTSGPYNEQFF. As DNA, the CDR3 is TGTGCCAGCAGCTCCTCTCGAGCCGGGACTAGCGGCCCCTACAATGAGCAGTTCTTC.

The genes are TRBV7-9 and TRBJ2-7, with a weak D call TRBD2 (5 bases). The V end lost 5 bases, the J end lost 0 bases, and 14 bases lay between the germline ends. The CDR3 is made up of 15 amino acids. CDR1 is SEHNR, CDR2 FQNEAQ, per germline (reference sequence). CDR3 amino acids: CASSPSGVLSYEQYF. The CDR3, as DNA: TGTGCCAGCAGCCCCTCCGGGGTCCTCTCCTACGAGCAGTACTTC.

The V gene is TRBV20-1, the J gene TRBJ2-4, with a tentative D call TRBD2 (6 bases). Deletions cut 3 bases from V and 2 bases from J, with 11 bases between. Per the germline V gene, CDR1 is DFQATT and CDR2 is SNEGSKA (reference sequence). The CDR3 is made up of 14 amino acids. CDR3 sequence (DNA): TGCAGTGCTAGTCTTGGAGGGACCAAAAACATTCAGTACTTC. Translated, it gives CSASLGGTKNIQYF.

The V gene is TRBV5-1, the J gene TRBJ2-3, with a possible D match to TRBD2 (5 bases). Germline CDR1 SGHRS, CDR2 YFSETQ. The CDR3 consists of 14 residues. V gave up 4 bases and J gave up 4 bases, with 13 bases separating them. The CDR3 loop is CASSPVAGPDTQYF. The DNA of the CDR3 is TGCGCCAGCAGCCCTGTTGCGGGCCCAGATACGCAGTATTTT.

In DNA, the CDR3 is TGTGCCAGCAGCAGAGGGCGGACTAGCACAGATACGCAGTATTTT. Its protein product is CASSRGRTSTDTQYF. The J gene is TRBJ2-3, the V gene TRBV6-5; the D gene is possibly TRBD2 (5 bases). Germline CDR1 is MNHEY and CDR2 is SVGAGI. V lost 6 bases, J lost 0 bases, and 13 bases lay in between. The CDR3 spans 15 residues.

The rearrangement links TRBV30 to TRBJ2-7, with 10 positions matching TRBD2. The CDR3 spans 15 residues. The J segment lost 2 bases and the V segment lost 3 bases, leaving 7 bases of the junction unmatched. The germline V gene encodes CDR1 GTSNPN and CDR2 SVGIG (reference sequence). CDR3 in DNA: TGTGCCTGGAGGGCTAGCGGGAGCGGGGCCTACGAGCAGTACTTC. This sequence encodes CAWRASGSGAYEQYF.

The gene calls are TRBV28 and TRBJ1-2, with D unclear. V was trimmed by 7 bases and J by 1 base, leaving 13 bases between them. This CDR3 is 14 amino acids long. Germline V gene sequence: CDR1 MDHEN, CDR2 SYDVKM. The CDR3 here is CASISGEGNYGYTF. CDR3 bases: TGTGCCAGCATCTCCGGGGAGGGTAACTATGGCTACACCTTC.

This clone was found once. The chain carries TRBV19 and TRBJ2-2; TRBD1 agrees at 7 bases. Unmatched junction bases numbered 11, after V lost 6 bases and J lost 7 bases. This CDR3 comprises 15 residues. From germline, CDR1 is LNHDA and CDR2 SQIVND (reference sequence). CDR3 protein: CASSPPDREIGELFF. CDR3 nucleotides: TGTGCCAGTAGCCCTCCCGACAGGGAGATCGGGGAGCTGTTTTTT. The full variable domain, in which reference TRBV19 and TRBJ2-2 provide the parts outside the CDR3, is DGGITQSPKYLFRKEGQNVTLSCEQNLNHDAMYWYRQDPGQGLRLIYYSQIVNDFQKGDIAEGYSVSREKKESFPLTVTSAQKNPTAFYLCASSPPDREIGELFFGEGSRLTVL.